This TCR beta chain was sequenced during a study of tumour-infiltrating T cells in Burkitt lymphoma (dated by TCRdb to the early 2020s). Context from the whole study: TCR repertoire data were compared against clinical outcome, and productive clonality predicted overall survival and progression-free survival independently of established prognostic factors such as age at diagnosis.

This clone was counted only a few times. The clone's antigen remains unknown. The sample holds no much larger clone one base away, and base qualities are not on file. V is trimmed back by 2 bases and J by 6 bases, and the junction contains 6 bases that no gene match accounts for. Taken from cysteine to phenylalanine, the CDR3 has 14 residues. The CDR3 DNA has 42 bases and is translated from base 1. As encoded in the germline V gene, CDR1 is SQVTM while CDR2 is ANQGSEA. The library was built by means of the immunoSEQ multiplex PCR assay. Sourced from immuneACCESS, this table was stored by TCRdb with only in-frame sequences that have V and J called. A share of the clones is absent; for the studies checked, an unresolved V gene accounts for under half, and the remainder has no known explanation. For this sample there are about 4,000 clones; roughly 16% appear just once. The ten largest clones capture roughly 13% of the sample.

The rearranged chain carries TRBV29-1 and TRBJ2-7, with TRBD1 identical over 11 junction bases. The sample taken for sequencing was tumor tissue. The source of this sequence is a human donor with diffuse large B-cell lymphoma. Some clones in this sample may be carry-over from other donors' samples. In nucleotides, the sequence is TGCAGCGTTGAAACCGGGGGACAGGGGGGCGAGCAGTACTTC. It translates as CSVETGGQGGEQYF.